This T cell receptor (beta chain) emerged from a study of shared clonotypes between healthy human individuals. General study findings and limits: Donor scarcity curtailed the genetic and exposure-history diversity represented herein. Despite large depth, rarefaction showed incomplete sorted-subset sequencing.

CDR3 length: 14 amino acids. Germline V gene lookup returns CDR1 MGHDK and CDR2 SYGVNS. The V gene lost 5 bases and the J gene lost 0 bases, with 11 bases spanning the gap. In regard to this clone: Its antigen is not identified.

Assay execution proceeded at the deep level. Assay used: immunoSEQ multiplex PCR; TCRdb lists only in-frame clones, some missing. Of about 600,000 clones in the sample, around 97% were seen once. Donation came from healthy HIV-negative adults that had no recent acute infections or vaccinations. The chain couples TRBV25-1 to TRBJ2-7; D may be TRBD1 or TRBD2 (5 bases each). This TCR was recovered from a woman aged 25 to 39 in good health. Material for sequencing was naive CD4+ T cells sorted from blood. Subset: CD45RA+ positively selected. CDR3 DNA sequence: TGTGCCAGCAGTCTCACCGGGACCTCCTACGAGCAGTACTTC. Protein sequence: CASSLTGTSYEQYF.